This T cell receptor (beta chain) derives from a study of T cells expressing NK-cell markers. On the study more broadly: The authors derived TCR beta repertoires from sorted CD3+CD56+NKG2C+, CD3+CD56+NKG2C- and CD3+CD56-NKG2C+ T cells.

Study findings and constraints: Dominant NKG2C+ clonotype frequencies of roughly 1.0-8% of CD8+ T cells were measured in more than 5 donors.

As concerns this clonotype: Its specificity is not known.

Germline V gene lookup returns CDR1 DFQATT and CDR2 SNEGSKA (reference sequence). CDR3 length equals 14 residues. TCRdb reworked the 5' RACE reads into one entry per CDR3 protein, no DNA. The specimen's table records 400,000 or so distinct CDR3 sequences. The V and J genes are TRBV20-1 and TRBJ2-3; the TCRdb D gene call, TRBD2, has no DNA to confirm it. Sequenced material: blood T cells: a sorted CD56 or NKG2C T cell subset, CD4+ or CD8+ T cells, or bulk PBMC T cells (not recorded which). This TCR derives from a woman between 50 and 59 years old in good health. CDR3 sequence reads: CSAKGLGSTDTQYF.